This is a list of T cell receptor beta chains from one sample in a study of shared clonotypes between healthy human individuals. Sequencing was performed with immunoSEQ multiplex PCR; in TCRdb, only in-frame clones are kept and a portion is missing. The repertoire holds about 1,800,000 clones, with approximately 94% as singletons. The sample comprised naive CD8+ T cells sorted from blood. The receptors come from a man aged 18 to 30 in good health. The CDR3 runs from the conserved cysteine through the conserved F or W. Clone size is stated in some rows and not others, as once, few, many or a class when expanded.

v_call: TRBV27
j_call: TRBJ1-1
clone_size: -
cdr3_aa: CASSLYGGEGNTEAFF

v_call: TRBV9
j_call: TRBJ2-2
clone_size: -
cdr3_aa: CASSALAGELFF

v_call: TRBV30
j_call: TRBJ1-4
clone_size: -
cdr3_aa: CAWSPGQGKEKLFF

v_call: TRBV6-1
j_call: TRBJ2-2
clone_size: -
cdr3_aa: CASNGAENTGELFF

v_call: TRBV9
j_call: TRBJ2-7
clone_size: -
cdr3_aa: CASSVEGGFPDEQYF

v_call: TRBV7-6
j_call: TRBJ2-7
clone_size: -
cdr3_aa: CASSLGYAAYEQYF

v_call: TRBV6-6
j_call: TRBJ1-2
clone_size: -
cdr3_aa: CASTEGHGYGYTF

v_call: TRBV9
j_call: TRBJ2-7
clone_size: -
cdr3_aa: CASSPRGGDEQYF

v_call: TRBV27
j_call: TRBJ1-5
clone_size: -
cdr3_aa: CASSLIINQPQHF

v_call: TRBV5-6
j_call: TRBJ2-1
clone_size: -
cdr3_aa: CASAVGTGYNEQFF

v_call: TRBV6-6
j_call: TRBJ2-1
clone_size: -
cdr3_aa: CASGISYNEQFF

v_call: TRBV9
j_call: TRBJ2-7
clone_size: -
cdr3_aa: CASSVGVGGHEQYF

v_call: TRBV28
j_call: TRBJ2-7
clone_size: -
cdr3_aa: CASSWTGAYEQYF

v_call: TRBV29-1
j_call: TRBJ2-3
clone_size: -
cdr3_aa: CSVAGGGTDTQYF

v_call: TRBV5-6
j_call: TRBJ2-7
clone_size: -
cdr3_aa: CASRGGQGREQYF

v_call: TRBV7-9
j_call: TRBJ2-7
clone_size: -
cdr3_aa: CASSLTTGNEQYF

v_call: TRBV5-4
j_call: TRBJ1-1
clone_size: once
cdr3_aa: CASSLETGGDTEAFF

v_call: TRBV2
j_call: TRBJ1-4
clone_size: -
cdr3_aa: CASRASSSTNEKLFF

v_call: TRBV27
j_call: TRBJ1-1
clone_size: -
cdr3_aa: CASSLGPGQGPNREAFF

v_call: TRBV5-6
j_call: TRBJ2-5
clone_size: -
cdr3_aa: CASGGQGQETQYF

v_call: TRBV28
j_call: TRBJ2-7
clone_size: -
cdr3_aa: CASSFGAAGSPYEQYF

v_call: TRBV7-9
j_call: TRBJ1-6
clone_size: -
cdr3_aa: CASSPGQGEAPLHF

v_call: TRBV19
j_call: TRBJ2-2
clone_size: -
cdr3_aa: CASTIGPAAGELFF

v_call: TRBV27
j_call: TRBJ2-7
clone_size: -
cdr3_aa: CASSLLAGLGSGEQYF

v_call: TRBV29-1
j_call: TRBJ2-3
clone_size: -
cdr3_aa: CSVEGGRSDTQYF

v_call: TRBV15
j_call: TRBJ2-3
clone_size: once
cdr3_aa: CATSRVRQDTQYF

v_call: TRBV27
j_call: TRBJ2-1
clone_size: -
cdr3_aa: CASSLSDARREQFF

v_call: TRBV30
j_call: TRBJ1-1
clone_size: -
cdr3_aa: CAWSVGKNTEAFF

v_call: TRBV2
j_call: TRBJ2-7
clone_size: -
cdr3_aa: CASSELAELYEQYF

v_call: TRBV6-5
j_call: TRBJ1-2
clone_size: -
cdr3_aa: CASSYLGGVYGYTF

v_call: TRBV28
j_call: TRBJ2-7
clone_size: -
cdr3_aa: CASSSRVGSYEQYF

v_call: TRBV6-5
j_call: TRBJ1-6
clone_size: -
cdr3_aa: CASSPGPGMDSPLHF

v_call: TRBV6-1
j_call: TRBJ2-3
clone_size: -
cdr3_aa: CASSDADTQYF

v_call: TRBV11-2
j_call: TRBJ1-1
clone_size: -
cdr3_aa: CASSWAPNTEAFF

v_call: TRBV19
j_call: TRBJ2-2
clone_size: -
cdr3_aa: CASEGGDTGELFF

v_call: TRBV2
j_call: TRBJ2-7
clone_size: -
cdr3_aa: CASRWDRGTYEQYF

v_call: TRBV29-1
j_call: TRBJ1-2
clone_size: few
cdr3_aa: CSVPATNGYTF

v_call: TRBV5-4
j_call: TRBJ1-4
clone_size: -
cdr3_aa: CASSRTGGGTNEKLFF

v_call: TRBV7-9
j_call: TRBJ2-7
clone_size: -
cdr3_aa: CASSLALGLAGAYEQYF

v_call: TRBV29-1
j_call: TRBJ2-1
clone_size: once
cdr3_aa: CSVRKGQGVEQFF

v_call: TRBV2
j_call: TRBJ2-7
clone_size: -
cdr3_aa: CASSEVGGPYEQYF

v_call: TRBV5-1
j_call: TRBJ1-3
clone_size: once
cdr3_aa: CASSLEGNAGNTIYF

v_call: TRBV30
j_call: TRBJ2-7
clone_size: -
cdr3_aa: CAWSVAAGEAYEQYF

v_call: TRBV18
j_call: TRBJ2-7
clone_size: -
cdr3_aa: CASSRGNYEQYF

v_call: TRBV4-3
j_call: TRBJ2-7
clone_size: -
cdr3_aa: CASSPNSVGLEGYEQYF

v_call: TRBV10-3
j_call: TRBJ2-7
clone_size: -
cdr3_aa: CAIQTDQGYEQYF

v_call: TRBV10-3
j_call: TRBJ1-1
clone_size: -
cdr3_aa: CAIREGAGEAFF

v_call: TRBV28
j_call: TRBJ2-5
clone_size: -
cdr3_aa: CASSARTGYGETQYF

v_call: TRBV5-1
j_call: TRBJ2-3
clone_size: -
cdr3_aa: CASSLGFLSSYTDTQYF

v_call: TRBV4-1
j_call: TRBJ1-1
clone_size: once
cdr3_aa: CASSQDNWEGGAEAFF

v_call: TRBV7-9
j_call: TRBJ2-4
clone_size: few
cdr3_aa: CASSGGLPIQYF

v_call: TRBV5-1
j_call: TRBJ2-1
clone_size: -
cdr3_aa: CASSLDRAGTNEQFF

v_call: TRBV27
j_call: TRBJ2-3
clone_size: -
cdr3_aa: CASSPRITSGRGTDTQYF

v_call: TRBV27
j_call: TRBJ2-7
clone_size: -
cdr3_aa: CASSLSGGALYEQYF

v_call: TRBV19
j_call: TRBJ1-2
clone_size: -
cdr3_aa: CASRTEDRNYYGYTF